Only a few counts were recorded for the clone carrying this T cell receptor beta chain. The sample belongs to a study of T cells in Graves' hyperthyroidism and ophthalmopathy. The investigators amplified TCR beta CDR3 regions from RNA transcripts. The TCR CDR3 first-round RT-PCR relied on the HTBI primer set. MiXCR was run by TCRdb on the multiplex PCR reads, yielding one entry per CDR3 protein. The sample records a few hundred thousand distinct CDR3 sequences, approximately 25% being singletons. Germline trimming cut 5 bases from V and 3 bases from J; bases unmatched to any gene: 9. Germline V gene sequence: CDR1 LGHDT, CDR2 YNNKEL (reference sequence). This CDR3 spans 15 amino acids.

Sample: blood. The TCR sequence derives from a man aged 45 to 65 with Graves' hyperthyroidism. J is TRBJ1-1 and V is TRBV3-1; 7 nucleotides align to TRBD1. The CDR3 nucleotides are TGTGCCAGCAGCACCCCGACAGGGCACTACACTGAAGCTTTCTTT. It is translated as CASSTPTGHYTEAFF.